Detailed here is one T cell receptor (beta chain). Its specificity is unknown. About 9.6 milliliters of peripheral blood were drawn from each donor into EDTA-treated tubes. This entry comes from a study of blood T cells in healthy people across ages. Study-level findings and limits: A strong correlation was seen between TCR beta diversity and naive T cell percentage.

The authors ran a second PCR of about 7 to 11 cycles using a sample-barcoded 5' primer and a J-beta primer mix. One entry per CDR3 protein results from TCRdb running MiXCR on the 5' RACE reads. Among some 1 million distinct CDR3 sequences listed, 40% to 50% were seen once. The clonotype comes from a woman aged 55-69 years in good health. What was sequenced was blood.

CDR3 nucleotides: TGTGCCAGCAGGTCAATTTTTGGTGAGCAGTTCTTC. This codes for CASRSIFGEQFF. The chain recombines TRBV11-2 with TRBJ2-1; D uncertain. The V gene lost 6 bases and the J gene lost 9 bases, with 12 bases spanning the gap. The germline V gene encodes CDR1 SGHAT and CDR2 FQNNGV. The CDR3 runs to 12 residues. Complete variable domain (other parts from reference TRBV11-2 and TRBJ2-1): EAGVAQSPRYKIIEKRQSVAFWCNPISGHATLYWYQQILGQGPKLLIQFQNNGVVDDSQLPKDRFSAERLKGVDSTLKIQPAKLEDSAVYLCASRSIFGEQFFGPGTRLTVL.